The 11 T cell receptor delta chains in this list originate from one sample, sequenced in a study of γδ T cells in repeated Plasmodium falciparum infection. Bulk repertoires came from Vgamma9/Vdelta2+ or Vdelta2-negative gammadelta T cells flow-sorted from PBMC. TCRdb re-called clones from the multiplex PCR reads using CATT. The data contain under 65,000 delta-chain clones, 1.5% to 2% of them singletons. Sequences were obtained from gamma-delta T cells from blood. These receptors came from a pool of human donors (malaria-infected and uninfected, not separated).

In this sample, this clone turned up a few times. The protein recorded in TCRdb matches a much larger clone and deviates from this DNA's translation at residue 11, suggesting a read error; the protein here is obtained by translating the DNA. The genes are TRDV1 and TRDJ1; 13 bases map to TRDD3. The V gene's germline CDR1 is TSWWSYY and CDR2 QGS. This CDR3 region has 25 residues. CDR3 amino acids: CALGELSPTPLYWGIRVPYTDKLIF. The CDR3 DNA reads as TGTGCCCTTGGGGAACTATCCCCAACGCCTCTTTACTGGGGGATACGAGTACCTTACACCGATAAACTCATCTTT.

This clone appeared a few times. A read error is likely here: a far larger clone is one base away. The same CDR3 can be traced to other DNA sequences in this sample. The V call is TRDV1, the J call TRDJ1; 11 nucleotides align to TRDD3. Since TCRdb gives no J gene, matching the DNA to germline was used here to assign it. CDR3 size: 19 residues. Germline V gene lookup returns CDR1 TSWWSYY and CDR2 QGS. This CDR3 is CALGERPLGDTVYTDKLIF. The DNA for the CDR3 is TGTGCTCTTGGAGAACGCCCCCTGGGGGATACTGTATACACCGATAAACTCATCTTT.

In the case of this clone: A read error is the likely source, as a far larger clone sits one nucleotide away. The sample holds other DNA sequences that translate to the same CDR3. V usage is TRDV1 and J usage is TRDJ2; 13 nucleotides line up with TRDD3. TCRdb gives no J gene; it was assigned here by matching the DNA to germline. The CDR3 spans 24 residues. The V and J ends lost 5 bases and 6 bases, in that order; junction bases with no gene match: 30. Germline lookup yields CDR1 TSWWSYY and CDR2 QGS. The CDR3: CALGKPHSYWGTGGYGNKAAQLFF. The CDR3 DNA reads TGTGCTCTTGGGAAGCCCCATTCTTACTGGGGTACTGGGGGATACGGAAACAAGGCAGCACAACTCTTCTTT.

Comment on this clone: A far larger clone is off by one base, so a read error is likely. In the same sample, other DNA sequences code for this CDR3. Here the CDR3 DNA reads TGTGCTCTTGGGGAACTCTACTCCCATCCCTACCGGGGATCCCTACCGTACACCGACAAACTCATCTTT. As protein: CALGELYSHPYRGSLPYTDKLIF. The chain couples TRDV1 to TRDJ1; weak D call: TRDD3 (6 bases). TCRdb lists no J gene, so it was determined here by aligning the DNA to germline. CDR1 and CDR2 (germline): TSWWSYY, QGS. The CDR3 has 23 residues.

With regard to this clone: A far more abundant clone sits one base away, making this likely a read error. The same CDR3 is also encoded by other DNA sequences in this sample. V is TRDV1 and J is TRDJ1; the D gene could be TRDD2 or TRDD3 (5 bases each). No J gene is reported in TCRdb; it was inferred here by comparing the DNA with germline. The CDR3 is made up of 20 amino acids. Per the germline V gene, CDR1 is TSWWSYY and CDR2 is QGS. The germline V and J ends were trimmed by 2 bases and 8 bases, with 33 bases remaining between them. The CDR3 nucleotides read TGTGCTCTTGGGGAAAATTCCTGCGGCCTTCTCCTGTGGGGTATACAGAAACTCATCTTT. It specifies CALGENSCGLLLWGIQKLIF.

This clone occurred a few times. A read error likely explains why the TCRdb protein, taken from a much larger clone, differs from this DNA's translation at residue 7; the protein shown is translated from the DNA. The CDR3 loop is CALGDYPASHTDKLIF. The CDR3 DNA reads as TGTGCTCTTGGGGACTATCCTGCCTCTCACACCGATAAACTCATCTTT. The chain employs TRDV1 and TRDJ1; no reliable D call. V dropped 3 bases and J dropped 0 bases, with 14 bases sitting between them. This CDR3 has 16 residues. Looked up from germline, CDR1 is TSWWSYY and CDR2 is QGS.

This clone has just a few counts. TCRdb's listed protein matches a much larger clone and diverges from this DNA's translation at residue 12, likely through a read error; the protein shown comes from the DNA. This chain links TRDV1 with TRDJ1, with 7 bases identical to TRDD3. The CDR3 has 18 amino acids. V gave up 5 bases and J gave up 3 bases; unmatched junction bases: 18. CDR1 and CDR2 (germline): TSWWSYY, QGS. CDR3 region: CALGPRLPKNLGADKLIF. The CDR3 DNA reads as TGTGCTCTTGGGCCGCGTCTGCCGAAAAATCTGGGGGCCGATAAACTCATCTTT.

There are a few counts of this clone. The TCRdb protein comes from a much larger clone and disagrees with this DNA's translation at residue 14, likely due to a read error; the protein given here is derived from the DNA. The CDR3 bases are TGTGCCTGTGATTATGGAGGGATACGCAAGCTTTTACACATCGATAAACTCATCTTT. Translated: CACDYGGIRKLLHIDKLIF. The gene calls are TRDV2 and TRDJ1; 8 bases agree with TRDD3. The J gene, left out of TCRdb, was set here by checking the DNA against germline. Germline V gene lookup returns CDR1 GEAIGNYY and CDR2 EKD. The CDR3 consists of 19 residues. Trimming at V came to 4 bases and at J to 4 bases, leaving 22 bases not matched to a gene.

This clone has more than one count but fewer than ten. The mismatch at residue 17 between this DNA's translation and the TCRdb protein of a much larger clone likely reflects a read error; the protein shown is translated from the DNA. The CDR3 DNA follows: TGTGCTCTTGGGGAACTGAAGAGCTTCCTAAAGTACTGGGGGGATACCAATAAACTCATCTTT. Amino acid sequence: CALGELKSFLKYWGDTNKLIF. This rearrangement joins TRDV1 to TRDJ1, with TRDD3 matching 9 bases. Here the J gene came from matching the DNA to germline, since TCRdb omits it. Per the germline V gene, CDR1 is TSWWSYY and CDR2 is QGS. The CDR3 is 21 residues long. V shed 0 bases and J 6 bases; nucleotides not matched to a gene: 23.

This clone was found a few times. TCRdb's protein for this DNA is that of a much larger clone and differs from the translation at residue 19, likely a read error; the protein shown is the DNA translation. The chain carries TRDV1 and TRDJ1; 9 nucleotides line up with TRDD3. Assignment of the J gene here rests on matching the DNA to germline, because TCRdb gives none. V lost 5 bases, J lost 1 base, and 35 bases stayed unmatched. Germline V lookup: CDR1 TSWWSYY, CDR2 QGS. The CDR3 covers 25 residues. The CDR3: CALGHPFPFFPPHLVGDKCTDKLIF. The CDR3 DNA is TGTGCTCTTGGGCATCCTTTTCCCTTTTTTCCTCCCCATTTGGTGGGGGATAAATGCACCGATAAACTCATCTTT.

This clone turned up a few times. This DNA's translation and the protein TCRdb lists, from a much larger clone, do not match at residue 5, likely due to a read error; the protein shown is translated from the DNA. The CDR3: CALGGPPPSYYWGIPTGTDKLIF. The DNA for the CDR3 is TGTGCTCTTGGGGGACCTCCTCCTTCCTACTACTGGGGGATCCCTACGGGCACCGATAAACTCATCTTT. The chain joins TRDV1 to TRDJ1, with D tentatively TRDD3 (10 bases). Because TCRdb records no J gene, it was assigned here through a match of the DNA to germline. V lost 4 bases and J 1 base, leaving 37 bases between the germline ends. The CDR3 runs 23 residues. Germline-derived CDR1 and CDR2 are TSWWSYY and QGS.